These 24 T cell receptor beta chains share one sample of origin, sequenced in a study of vaccination and CD4 T cells after COVID-19. These receptors are not linked to any known antigen. Treatment defined: approximately nine-day PBMC culture with coronavirus spike peptide pools or control peptides (ViraFEST assay). Collection of the unexposed donor's CD4+ T cells took place before the COVID-19 pandemic (2011-2018). At the Johns Hopkins FTIC core, DNA taken from cultured CD4+ T cells was sequenced by way of the Oncomine TCR Beta short-read assay. TCRdb analysed the PCR reads with MiXCR anew, one entry per CDR3 protein. The sample consists of roughly 6,100 distinct CDR3 sequences, about 49% of them appearing once. Sequenced sample: CD4+ T cells from blood, cultured in vitro. These TCRs come from a human donor in good health.

The J gene is TRBJ2-5, the V gene TRBV7-9; 16 nucleotides match TRBD2. The CDR3 totals 17 residues. Germline values: CDR1 SEHNR, CDR2 FQNEAQ (reference sequence). V shed 5 bases and J 5 bases; nucleotides not matched to a gene: 8. The CDR3 coding sequence is TGTGCCAGCAGCCGTGGGACTAGCGGGAGGGCCGGTGAGACCCAGTACTTC. Protein: CASSRGTSGRAGETQYF.

The chain couples TRBV20-1 to TRBJ2-3, with 11 bases that match TRBD2. Trimming cost V 5 bases and J 5 bases; bases outside gene matches: 9. CDR1 is DFQATT, CDR2 SNEGSKA, per germline (reference sequence). CDR3 length: 15 residues. The CDR3 loop is CSAGRLAGLVDTQYF. The CDR3 coding sequence is TGCAGTGCTGGGAGACTAGCGGGGTTGGTAGATACGCAGTATTTT.

The chain is built from TRBV4-1 and TRBJ2-1, with 14 bases that match TRBD2. Losses at the gene ends were 4 bases for V and 7 bases for J; bases not matched to a gene: 3. The CDR3 runs to 15 residues. CDR1 is MGHRA, CDR2 YSYEKL, per germline. CDR3 region: CASSLGLAGANEQFF. The CDR3 DNA reads TGCGCCAGCAGCCTGGGACTAGCGGGGGCTAATGAGCAGTTCTTC.

The chain employs TRBV6-1 and TRBJ2-1, with 12 bases aligning to TRBD2. Germline trimming cut 10 bases from V and 11 bases from J; bases unmatched to any gene: 18. The germline V gene encodes CDR1 MNHNS and CDR2 SASEGT. The CDR3 sequence is 16 residues long. The CDR3 reads CAISEPRTSGISKQFF. The DNA for the CDR3 is TGTGCCATCAGCGAGCCCCGGACTAGCGGGATTTCCAAGCAGTTCTTC.

The V gene is TRBV6-1, the J gene TRBJ2-1; 10 nucleotides agree with TRBD2. Germline-derived CDR1 and CDR2 are MNHNS and SASEGT. The CDR3 is made up of 15 amino acids. The V segment lost 8 bases and the J segment 3 bases; nucleotides outside the gene matches: 7. CDR3 nucleotides: TGTGCCAGCTCTAAAGCGGGGGGGAGCTACAATGAGCAGTTCTTC. Translating it yields CASSKAGGSYNEQFF.

This chain joins TRBV20-1 and TRBJ2-3; TRBD2 is a possible D gene (7 bases). Germline V CDR1 and CDR2: DFQATT, SNEGSKA (reference sequence). Trimming shortened V by 7 bases and J by 5 bases, and 19 bases separated the two germline ends. The CDR3 loop spans 14 amino acids. The CDR3: CSVRGTTGLDTQYF. The CDR3 bases are TGCAGTGTTAGGGGGACTACAGGATTAGATACGCAGTATTTT.

The chain uses TRBV24-1 and TRBJ2-1, with 7 nucleotides matching TRBD1. V shed 4 bases, J shed 1 base, and the junction held 3 bases outside the gene matches. The germline V gene has CDR1 KGHDR and CDR2 SFDVKD. The CDR3 covers 15 residues. The CDR3 DNA reads TGTGCCACCAGTGACCGACAGGGATCCTACAATGAGCAGTTCTTC. Its protein is CATSDRQGSYNEQFF.

This clonotype appeared once. The chain combines TRBV5-1 with TRBJ1-1, with a tentative D call TRBD1 (5 bases). Trimming removed 1 base from V and 3 bases from J, with 13 bases in between. The germline V gene has CDR1 SGHRS and CDR2 YFSETQ. The CDR3 runs 15 residues. Here the CDR3 reads CASSLRGAGYTEAFF. The CDR3 DNA follows: TGCGCCAGCAGCTTGAGGGGTGCTGGGTACACTGAAGCTTTCTTT.

The rearrangement links TRBV5-4 to TRBJ2-3, with 14 bases aligning to TRBD2. The V gene's germline CDR1 is SGHNT and CDR2 YYREEE (reference sequence). The trim removed 4 bases at V and 7 bases at J, leaving 11 bases unmatched. The CDR3 loop spans 17 amino acids. This CDR3 is CASSPGTSGGNWYTQYF. The CDR3 nucleotides read TGTGCCAGCAGCCCGGGGACTAGCGGGGGAAACTGGTATACGCAGTATTTT.

This rearrangement joins TRBV20-1 to TRBJ1-6; no clear D gene. Trimming removed 0 bases from V and 8 bases from J, with 8 bases in between. Germline V gives CDR1 DFQATT, CDR2 SNEGSKA (reference sequence). There are 13 residues in the CDR3. The CDR3 region is CSARDLGDSPLHF. CDR3 nucleotides: TGCAGTGCTAGAGATCTTGGTGATTCACCCCTCCACTTT.

This clonotype was detected a few times. The rearrangement joins TRBV10-3 to TRBJ1-5; D is uncertain. This CDR3 has 12 residues. Germline assignment: CDR1 ENHRY and CDR2 SYGVKD. V was clipped by 3 bases and J by 7 bases, with 7 bases between them. The CDR3 DNA follows: TGTGCCATCAGTGAAGGAGGCCAGCCCCAGCATTTT. This encodes CAISEGGQPQHF.

With regard to this clonotype: Germline and junction disagree at one end, which may indicate a read error. The chain carries TRBV5-8 and TRBJ2-7; D possibly corresponds to TRBD2 (6 bases). Germline CDR1 is SGHTS and CDR2 is YDEGEE. This CDR3 has 12 amino acids. The CDR3 bases are TGTGCCAGCAGATTGGGGGGTCACGAGCAGTACTTC. It codes for CASRLGGHEQYF. Combining the CDR3 with reference TRBV5-8 and TRBJ2-7 gives the whole variable domain EAGVTQSPTHLIKTRGQQATLRCSPISGHTSVYWYQQALGLGLQFLLWYDEGEERNRGNFPPRFSGRQFPNYSSELNVNALELEDSALYLCASRLGGHEQYFGPGTRLTVT.

This chain joins TRBV20-1 and TRBJ1-5; D perhaps matches TRBD1 (6 bases). The CDR3 sequence is 13 residues long. Trimming stripped 2 bases from V and 7 bases from J, with 12 bases between. Germline CDR1 DFQATT, CDR2 SNEGSKA (reference sequence). CDR3 sequence reads: CSARTGIDQPQHF. As DNA, the CDR3 is TGCAGTGCTAGAACAGGGATTGACCAGCCCCAGCATTTT.

CDR3 region: CASRRRRIDSNQPQHF. CDR3 nucleotide sequence: TGTGCCAGCAGACGGCGGCGGATAGATAGCAATCAGCCCCAGCATTTT. The chain employs TRBV6-1 and TRBJ1-5; D remains unclear. Trimming removed 6 bases from V and 0 bases from J, with 15 bases in between. The CDR3 has 16 residues. Germline V gene lookup returns CDR1 MNHNS and CDR2 SASEGT.

The chain uses TRBV18 and TRBJ2-5; tentatively, D is TRBD2 (6 bases). CDR3 length: 15 amino acids. Germline CDR1 and CDR2: KGHSH and LQKENI. Trimming took off 8 bases at V and 3 bases at J, with 19 bases between the two ends. This CDR3 is CASLRENLPKETQYF. The CDR3, as DNA: TGTGCCAGCCTCCGGGAGAATCTTCCCAAAGAGACCCAGTACTTC.

Only a few counts were recorded for this clonotype. The chain links TRBV20-1 to TRBJ1-1, with D possibly matching TRBD1 (5 bases). The germline V gene encodes CDR1 DFQATT and CDR2 SNEGSKA (reference sequence). CDR3 length: 14 amino acids. The V gene lost 1 base and the J gene lost 3 bases, with 12 bases spanning the gap. The CDR3 bases are TGCAGTGCTAGAGTAGCAGGGTTGGACACTGAAGCTTTCTTT. Protein product: CSARVAGLDTEAFF.

CDR3 sequence (DNA): TGTGCCAGTACCGTCACCGAGACAGGGCCCTCCTATAACTATGGCTACACCTTC. Translated: CASTVTETGPSYNYGYTF. V and J are TRBV19 and TRBJ1-2; TRBD1 agrees at 7 bases. CDR1 and CDR2 (germline): LNHDA, SQIVND (reference sequence). The CDR3 has 18 amino acids. V shed 7 bases, J shed 1 base, and the junction held 18 bases outside the gene matches.

A few counts support this clonotype. The V call is TRBV10-3, the J call TRBJ1-2; 10 nucleotides agree with TRBD1. V dropped 3 bases and J dropped 6; count of bases not matched to a gene: 7. The CDR3 extends over 15 amino acids. The germline CDR1 and CDR2 sequences are ENHRY and SYGVKD. As DNA, the CDR3 is TGTGCCATCAGTGAAACGACAGGGGGCGAGGATGGCTACACCTTC. Protein: CAISETTGGEDGYTF.

The genes are TRBV28 and TRBJ2-3; D gene unclear. CDR1 is MDHEN, CDR2 SYDVKM, per germline. The CDR3 totals 13 residues. The V gene lost 1 base and the J gene lost 8 bases, with 10 bases spanning the gap. The CDR3 spells CASSLYASATQYF. The DNA for the CDR3 is TGTGCCAGCAGTTTATACGCCAGTGCTACGCAGTATTTT.

This clonotype appeared a few times. V usage is TRBV20-1 and J usage is TRBJ1-1; tentatively, D is TRBD1 (6 bases). The CDR3 contains 14 residues. The germline V gene encodes CDR1 DFQATT and CDR2 SNEGSKA (reference sequence). V was trimmed by 4 bases and J by 1 base, leaving 13 bases between them. The CDR3 protein is CSAISDRQNTEAFF. The DNA of the CDR3 is TGCAGTGCTATAAGTGACAGGCAGAACACTGAAGCTTTCTTT.

V usage is TRBV25-1 and J usage is TRBJ1-1; D perhaps matches TRBD1 (5 bases). Germline CDR1 and CDR2: MGHDK and SYGVNS. The CDR3 extends over 12 amino acids. V was trimmed by 8 bases and J by 8 bases, leaving 15 bases between them. The CDR3 DNA reads as TGTGCCAGCCGTATCGGCCAGGGCGAAGCTTTCTTT. It is translated as CASRIGQGEAFF.

The rearrangement links TRBV6-5 to TRBJ1-6; 8 positions agree with TRBD1. CDR3 length: 20 amino acids. V trimming: 2 bases; J trimming: 0 bases; junction bases outside the gene matches: 12. The germline gives CDR1 MNHEY, CDR2 SVGAGI. The CDR3 DNA reads TGTGCCAGCAGTTACACCTGGACAGGGATGGGGAGCTCCTATAATTCACCCCTCCACTTT. Protein sequence: CASSYTWTGMGSSYNSPLHF.

This rearrangement joins TRBV6-1 to TRBJ2-5, with 9 bases that match TRBD2. In germline, CDR1 is MNHNS, CDR2 SASEGT. Germline trimming cut 7 bases from V and 2 bases from J; bases unmatched to any gene: 11. This CDR3 has 16 residues. The CDR3 DNA is TGTGCCAGCAAAGTTAGCGGGAGTGTGGGGCAAGAGACCCAGTACTTC. Its protein product is CASKVSGSVGQETQYF.

This sequence joins TRBV12-3 or TRBV12-4 and TRBJ1-3; no reliable D call. This CDR3 has 16 amino acids. V was shortened by 4 bases and J by 0 bases, with 13 bases between the two germline ends. The CDR3 DNA is TGTGCCAGCAGTTCTCGGACGGGCGTCTCTGGAAACACCATATATTTT. Translating gives CASSSRTGVSGNTIYF.